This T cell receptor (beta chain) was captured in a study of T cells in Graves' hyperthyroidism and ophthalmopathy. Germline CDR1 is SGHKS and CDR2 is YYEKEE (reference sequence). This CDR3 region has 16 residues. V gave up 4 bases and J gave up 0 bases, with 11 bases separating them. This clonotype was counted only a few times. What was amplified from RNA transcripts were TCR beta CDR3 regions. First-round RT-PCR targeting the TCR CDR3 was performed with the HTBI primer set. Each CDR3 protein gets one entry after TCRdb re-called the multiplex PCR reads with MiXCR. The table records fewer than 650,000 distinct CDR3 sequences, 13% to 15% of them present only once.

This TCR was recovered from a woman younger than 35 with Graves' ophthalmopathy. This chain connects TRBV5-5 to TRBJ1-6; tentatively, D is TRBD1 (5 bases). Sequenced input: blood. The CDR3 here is CASSDGTSSYNSPLHF. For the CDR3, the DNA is TGTGCCAGCAGCGACGGGACCAGCTCCTATAATTCACCCCTCCACTTT.